The present TCR beta chain was sequenced within a study of blood T cells in healthy people across ages. Across the study: Template switching recovered approximately one barcoded beta molecule for every two T cells.

With regard to this clonotype: Its antigen is still unknown.

Germline CDR1 is MGHDK and CDR2 is SYGVNS. The CDR3 consists of 14 residues. V shed 1 base and J shed 5 bases, with 11 bases lying between them. The study's findings and limits: Roughly linear declines in TCR beta diversity per million T cells occurred with age. Long-lived donors carried more naive CD4+ cells and greater diversity than aged donors.

For the second PCR, which ran for about 6 to 11 cycles, a sample-barcoded 5' primer and a J-beta primer mix were used. With 12 random nucleotides, a template-switch adaptor tagged each individual cDNA molecule. TCRdb re-derived calls from the 5' RACE reads in MiXCR, one entry per CDR3 protein. The sample has about 700,000 distinct CDR3 sequences, about 30% seen once. Input material: blood. The chain couples TRBV25-1 to TRBJ1-1; the D is unclear. This sequence was found in a woman of 80 years or more in good health. This CDR3 is CASSEWAGTTEAFF. The CDR3 DNA reads TGTGCCAGCAGTGAATGGGCGGGAACAACTGAAGCTTTCTTT.